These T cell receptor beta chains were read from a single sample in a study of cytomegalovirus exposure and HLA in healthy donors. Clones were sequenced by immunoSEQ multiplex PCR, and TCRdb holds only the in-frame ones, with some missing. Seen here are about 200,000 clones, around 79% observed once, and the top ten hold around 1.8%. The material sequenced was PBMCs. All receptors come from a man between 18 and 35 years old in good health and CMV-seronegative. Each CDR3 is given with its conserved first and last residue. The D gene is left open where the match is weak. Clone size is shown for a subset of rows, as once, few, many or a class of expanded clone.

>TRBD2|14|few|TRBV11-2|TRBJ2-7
CASSPLAGKGEQYF
TGTGCCAGCAGCCCTTTAGCGGGGAAGGGCGAGCAGTACTTC
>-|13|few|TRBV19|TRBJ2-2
CASSIKGTGELFF
TGTGCCAGTAGTATCAAGGGGACCGGGGAGCTGTTTTTT
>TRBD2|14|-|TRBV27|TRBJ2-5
CATGLAETQETQYF
TGTGCCACGGGACTAGCGGAAACCCAAGAGACCCAGTACTTC
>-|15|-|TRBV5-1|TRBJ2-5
CASSLASGREATQYF
TGCGCCAGCAGCTTGGCCAGTGGTCGGGAAGCGACCCAGTACTTC
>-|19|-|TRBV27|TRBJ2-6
CASSFGDIRDLSGANVLTF
TGTGCCAGCAGTTTCGGGGACATCCGGGACCTATCTGGGGCCAACGTCCTGACTTTC
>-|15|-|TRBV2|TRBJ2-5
CASSSLGTASETQYF
TGTGCCAGCAGTAGCCTAGGCACGGCCTCAGAGACCCAGTACTTC
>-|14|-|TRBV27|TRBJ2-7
CASSLSGREGEQYF
TGTGCCAGCAGTTTATCTGGCCGGGAAGGCGAGCAGTACTTC
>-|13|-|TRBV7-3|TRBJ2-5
CASSFTYAETQYF
TGTGCCAGCAGCTTTACTTATGCAGAGACCCAGTACTTC
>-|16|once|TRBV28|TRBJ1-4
CASSRGMDSSWEKLFF
TGTGCCAGCAGTCGGGGAATGGACAGTTCGTGGGAAAAACTGTTTTTT
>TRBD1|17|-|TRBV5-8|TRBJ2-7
CASSLVSGTGDDYEQYF
TGTGCCAGCAGCTTGGTCTCCGGGACAGGGGACGATTACGAGCAGTACTTC
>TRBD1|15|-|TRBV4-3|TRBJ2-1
CASSQLGQAWDEQFF
TGCGCCAGCAGCCAATTGGGACAGGCTTGGGATGAGCAGTTCTTC
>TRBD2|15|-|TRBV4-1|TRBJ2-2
CASSHSGLGTGELFF
TGCGCCAGCAGCCACTCGGGACTAGGTACCGGGGAGCTGTTTTTT
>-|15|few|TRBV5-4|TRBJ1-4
CASSPSTATNEKLFF
TGTGCCAGCAGCCCGTCGACTGCTACTAATGAAAAACTGTTTTTT
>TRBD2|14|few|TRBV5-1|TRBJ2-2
CASSFRGSIGELFF
TGCGCCAGCAGCTTCCGCGGGAGTATCGGGGAGCTGTTTTTT
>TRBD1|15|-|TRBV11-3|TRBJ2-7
CASSRAGQGGHEQYF
TGTGCCAGCAGCCGAGCAGGACAGGGGGGGCACGAGCAGTACTTC
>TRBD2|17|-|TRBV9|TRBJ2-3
CASSVVPGLAGTDTQYF
TGTGCCAGCAGCGTAGTCCCCGGACTAGCGGGCACAGATACGCAGTATTTT
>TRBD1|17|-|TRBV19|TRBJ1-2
CASSITALGQGSYGYTF
TGTGCCAGTAGTATAACCGCTCTCGGACAGGGTTCCTATGGCTACACCTTC
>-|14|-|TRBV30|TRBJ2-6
CAWSLSRGANVLTF
TGTGCCTGGAGTTTGTCGAGAGGGGCCAACGTCCTGACTTTC
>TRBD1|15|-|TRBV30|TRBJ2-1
CAWSDRQGFYNEQFF
TGTGCCTGGAGCGATCGACAGGGTTTCTACAATGAGCAGTTCTTC
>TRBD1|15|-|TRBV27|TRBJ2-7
CASRAVAGTGGVQYF
TGTGCCAGCAGAGCGGTCGCCGGGACAGGGGGCGTGCAGTACTTC
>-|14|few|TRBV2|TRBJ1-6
CASRVTQNNSPLHF
TGTGCCAGCAGGGTGACTCAAAATAATTCACCCCTCCACTTT
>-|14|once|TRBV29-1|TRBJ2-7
CSVVRGYDYEKQYF
TGCAGCGTTGTACGTGGTTATGATTACGAGAAGCAGTACTTC
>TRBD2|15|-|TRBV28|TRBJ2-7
CASSSTSGPTYEQYF
TGTGCCAGCAGTTCGACTAGCGGCCCAACCTACGAGCAGTACTTC
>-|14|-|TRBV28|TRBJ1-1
CASSPKGVDTEAFF
TGTGCCAGCAGTCCCAAGGGGGTAGACACTGAAGCTTTCTTT
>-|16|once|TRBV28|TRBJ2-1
CASSSTWGRGYNEQFF
TGTGCCAGCAGCTCCACCTGGGGGCGGGGGTACAATGAGCAGTTCTTC
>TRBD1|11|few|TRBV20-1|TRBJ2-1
CSARGQGEQFF
TGCAGTGCTAGAGGACAGGGTGAGCAGTTCTTC
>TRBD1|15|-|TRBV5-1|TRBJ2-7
CASSRTGTAFYEQYF
TGCGCCAGCAGCCGCACCGGGACAGCGTTCTACGAGCAGTACTTC
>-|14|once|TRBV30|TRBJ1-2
CAWTGGGLSYGYTF
TGTGCCTGGACCGGGGGGGGCCTCAGCTATGGCTACACCTTC
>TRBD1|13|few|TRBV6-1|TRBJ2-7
CASSPGQDYEQYF
TGTGCCAGCAGTCCGGGACAGGACTACGAGCAGTACTTC
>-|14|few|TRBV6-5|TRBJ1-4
CASSYVSSGEKLFF
TGTGCCAGCAGTTATGTGTCCTCAGGGGAAAAACTGTTTTTT
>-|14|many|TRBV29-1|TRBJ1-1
CSVERGLMNTEAFF
TGCAGCGTTGAAAGGGGCCTTATGAACACTGAAGCTTTCTTT
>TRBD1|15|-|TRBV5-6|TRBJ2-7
CASSNRGLSSYEQYF
TGTGCCAGCAGTAATAGGGGGCTATCCTCCTACGAGCAGTACTTC
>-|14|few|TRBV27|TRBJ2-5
CASSFMGGQETQYF
TGTGCCAGCAGTTTTATGGGGGGCCAAGAGACCCAGTACTTC
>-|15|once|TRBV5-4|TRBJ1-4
CASSFIGGLNEKLFF
TGTGCCAGCAGCTTTATTGGTGGCCTTAATGAAAAACTGTTTTTT
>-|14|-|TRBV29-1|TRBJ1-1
CSVVSAAMNTEAFF
TGCAGCGTTGTATCGGCGGCCATGAACACTGAAGCTTTCTTT
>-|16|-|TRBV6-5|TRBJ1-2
CASSYSEGTADWGYTF
TGTGCCAGCAGTTACTCGGAGGGAACGGCGGATTGGGGCTACACCTTC
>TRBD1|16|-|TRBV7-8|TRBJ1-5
CASSLEATGAGQPQHF
TGTGCCAGCAGCTTAGAAGCAACAGGGGCCGGTCAGCCCCAGCATTTT
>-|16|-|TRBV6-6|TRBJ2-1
CASSYSQGGARNEQFF
TGTGCCAGCAGTTACTCTCAGGGGGGAGCTCGGAATGAGCAGTTCTTC
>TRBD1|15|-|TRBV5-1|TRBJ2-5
CASSLGQGSRETQYF
TGCGCCAGCAGCTTGGGACAGGGATCCCGAGAGACCCAGTACTTC
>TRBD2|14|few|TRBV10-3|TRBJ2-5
CAISESGGQETQYF
TGTGCCATCAGTGAGTCCGGGGGGCAAGAGACCCAGTACTTC
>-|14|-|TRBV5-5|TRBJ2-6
CASSPRSGANVLTF
TGTGCCAGCAGCCCTAGATCTGGGGCCAACGTCCTGACTTTC
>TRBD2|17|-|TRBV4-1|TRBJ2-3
CASSQDYPSGAVDTQYF
TGCGCCAGCAGCCAAGATTATCCTAGCGGGGCGGTAGATACGCAGTATTTT
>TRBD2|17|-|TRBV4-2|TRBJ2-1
CASSRWGGGNSYNEQFF
TGTGCCAGCAGCCGTTGGGGCGGGGGGAACTCCTACAATGAGCAGTTCTTC
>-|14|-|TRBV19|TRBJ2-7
CASSIRERGYEQYF
TGTGCCAGTAGTATAAGGGAACGAGGGTACGAGCAGTACTTC
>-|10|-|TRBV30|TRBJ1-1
CAWGQTEAFF
TGTGCCTGGGGGCAGACTGAAGCTTTCTTT
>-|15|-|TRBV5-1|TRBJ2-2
CASSLDGTSTGELFF
TGCGCCAGCAGCTTGGACGGGACAAGTACCGGGGAGCTGTTTTTT
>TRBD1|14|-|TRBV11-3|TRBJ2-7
CASSPGQGSYEQYF
TGTGCCAGCAGCCCGGGACAGGGCTCCTACGAGCAGTACTTC
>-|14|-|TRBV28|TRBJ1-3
CASSPMGLGNTIYF
TGTGCCAGCAGTCCTATGGGGCTAGGAAACACCATATATTTT
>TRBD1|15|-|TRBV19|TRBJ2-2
CASSSDRVPIGELFF
TGTGCCAGTAGTTCGGACAGGGTTCCCATCGGGGAGCTGTTTTTT
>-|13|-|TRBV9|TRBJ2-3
CATSTDWADTQYF
TGTGCCACATCGACGGACTGGGCAGATACGCAGTATTTT
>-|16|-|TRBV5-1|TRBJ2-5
CASSLAPAGPLETQYF
TGCGCCAGCAGCTTGGCCCCCGCGGGGCCCTTAGAGACCCAGTACTTC
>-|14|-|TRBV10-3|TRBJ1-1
CAISESSGLPEAFF
TGTGCCATCAGTGAGTCGTCAGGCCTTCCTGAAGCTTTCTTT
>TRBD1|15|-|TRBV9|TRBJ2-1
CASSNYQGARNEQFF
TGTGCCAGCAGTAACTACCAGGGGGCTCGGAATGAGCAGTTCTTC